This TCR beta chain stems from a study of shared clonotypes between healthy human individuals. Study information: For every donor, three CD4 naive, three CD4 memory, two CD8 naive and one CD8 memory plates were used. Study-wide points: Generally, naive subsets came out with larger estimated richness than memory subsets.

Concerning this clone: Its antigen is not identified.

V lost 6 bases to trimming and J lost 7 bases; unmatched junction nucleotides: 7. This CDR3 is 14 amino acids long. The V gene's germline CDR1 is MDHEN and CDR2 SYDVKM. Selected positively for CCR7 and CD45RO-negative, naive CD8 cells excluded terminally differentiated effector memory CD45RA+ cells. TCRdb's copy holds only in-frame clones and misses some; the assay was immunoSEQ multiplex PCR. In the table there are about 2.2 million clones, about 93% of which are singletons. The TCR originated in a man aged 18 to 35 in good health. Some clones in this sample may be carry-over from other donors' samples. The chain is built from TRBV28 and TRBJ2-2; TRBD2 aligns across 8 bases. Material: naive CD8+ T cells from PBMCs. The CDR3 here is CASSQGLGHGELFF. The CDR3 DNA reads as TGTGCCAGCAGCCAGGGACTAGGTCACGGGGAGCTGTTTTTT.